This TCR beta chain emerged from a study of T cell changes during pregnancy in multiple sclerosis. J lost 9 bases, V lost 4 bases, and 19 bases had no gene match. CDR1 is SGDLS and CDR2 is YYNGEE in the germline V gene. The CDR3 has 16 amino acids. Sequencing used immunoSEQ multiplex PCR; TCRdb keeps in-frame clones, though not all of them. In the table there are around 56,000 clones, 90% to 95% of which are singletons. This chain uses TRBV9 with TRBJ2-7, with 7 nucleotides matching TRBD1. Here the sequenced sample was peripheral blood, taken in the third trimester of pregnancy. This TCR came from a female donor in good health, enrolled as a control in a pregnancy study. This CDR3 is CASSPRLGTAIGGQYF. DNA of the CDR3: TGTGCCAGCAGCCCCCGCCTAGGGACAGCCATCGGCGGGCAGTACTTC.